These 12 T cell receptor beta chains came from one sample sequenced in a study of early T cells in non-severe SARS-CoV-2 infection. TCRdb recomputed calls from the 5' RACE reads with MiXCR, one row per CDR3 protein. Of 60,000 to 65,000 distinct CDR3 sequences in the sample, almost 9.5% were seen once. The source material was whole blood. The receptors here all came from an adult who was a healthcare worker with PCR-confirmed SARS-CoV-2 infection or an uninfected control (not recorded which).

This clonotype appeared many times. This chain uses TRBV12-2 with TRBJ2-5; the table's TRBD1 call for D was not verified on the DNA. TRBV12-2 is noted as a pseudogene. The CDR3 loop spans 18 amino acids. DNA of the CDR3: TGTGCAAGTCGCTTCCACGGACCGACAGGGCAGGAAGAAGAGACCCAGTACTTC. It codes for CASRFHGPTGQEEETQYF.

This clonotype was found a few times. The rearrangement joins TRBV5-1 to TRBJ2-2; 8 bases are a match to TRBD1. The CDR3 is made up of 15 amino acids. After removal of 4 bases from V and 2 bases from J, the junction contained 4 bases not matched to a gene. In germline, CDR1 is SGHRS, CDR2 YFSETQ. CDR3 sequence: CASSTGQGNTGELFF. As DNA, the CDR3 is TGCGCCAGCAGCACCGGACAGGGTAACACCGGGGAGCTGTTTTTT.

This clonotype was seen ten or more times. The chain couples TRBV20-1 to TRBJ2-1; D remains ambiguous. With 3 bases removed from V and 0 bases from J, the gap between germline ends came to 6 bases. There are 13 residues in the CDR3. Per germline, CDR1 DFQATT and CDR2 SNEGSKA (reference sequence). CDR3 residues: CSARPSSYNEQFF. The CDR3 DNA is TGCAGTGCTAGGCCAAGCTCCTACAATGAGCAGTTCTTC.

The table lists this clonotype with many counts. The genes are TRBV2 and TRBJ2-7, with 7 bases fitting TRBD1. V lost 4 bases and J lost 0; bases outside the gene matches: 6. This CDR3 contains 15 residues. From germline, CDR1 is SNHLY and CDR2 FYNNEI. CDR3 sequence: CASSVDRASSYEQYV. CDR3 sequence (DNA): TGTGCCAGCAGTGTTGACAGGGCCTCCTCCTACGAGCAGTACGTC.

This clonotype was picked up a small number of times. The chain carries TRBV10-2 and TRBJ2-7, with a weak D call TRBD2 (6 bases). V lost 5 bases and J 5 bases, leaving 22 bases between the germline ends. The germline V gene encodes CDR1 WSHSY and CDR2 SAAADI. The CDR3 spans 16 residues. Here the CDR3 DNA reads TGCGCCAGCAGTAAACGCGGGACTTTCGAAGGGGACGAGCAGTACGTC. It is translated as CASSKRGTFEGDEQYV.

The CDR3 sequence is CSVERGGTEKLFF. The CDR3 nucleotides are TGCAGCGTTGAACGAGGGGGGACTGAAAAACTGTTTTTT. The chain combines TRBV29-1 with TRBJ1-4; a possible D gene is TRBD1 (6 bases). The CDR3 is made up of 13 amino acids. Germline values: CDR1 SQVTM, CDR2 ANQGSEA. V was cut by 2 bases and J by 7 bases, with 11 bases left in between.

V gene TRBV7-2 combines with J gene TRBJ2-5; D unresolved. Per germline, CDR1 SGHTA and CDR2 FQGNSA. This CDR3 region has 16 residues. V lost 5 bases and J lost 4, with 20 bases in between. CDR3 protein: CASSARSGWLGETQYF. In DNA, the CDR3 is TGTGCCAGCAGCGCACGGTCTGGCTGGCTTGGAGAGACCCAGTACTTC.

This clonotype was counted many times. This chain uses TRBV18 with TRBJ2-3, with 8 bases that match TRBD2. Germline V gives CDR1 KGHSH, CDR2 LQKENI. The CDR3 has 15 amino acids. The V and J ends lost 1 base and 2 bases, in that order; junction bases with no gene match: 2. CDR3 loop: CASSPRGGPTDTQYF. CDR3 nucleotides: TGTGCCAGCTCACCACGCGGGGGGCCCACAGATACGCAGTATTTT. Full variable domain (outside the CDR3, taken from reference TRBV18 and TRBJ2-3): NAGVMQNPRHLVRRRGQEARLRCSPMKGHSHVYWYRQLPEEGLKFMVYLQKENIIDESGMPKERFSAEFPKEGPSILRIQQVVRGDSAAYFCASSPRGGPTDTQYFGPGTRLTVL.

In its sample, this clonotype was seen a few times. CDR3 in amino acids: CASSLGQGGSNEQYV. The DNA for the CDR3 is TGTGCCAGCAGCTTGGGACAGGGGGGATCAAACGAGCAGTACGTC. The rearrangement joins TRBV7-2 to TRBJ2-7, with 11 bases matching TRBD1. The junction had 6 bases not matched to a gene; V was cut back by 3 bases and J by 5 bases. Germline loops: CDR1 SGHTA, CDR2 FQGNSA. The CDR3 is 15 residues long.

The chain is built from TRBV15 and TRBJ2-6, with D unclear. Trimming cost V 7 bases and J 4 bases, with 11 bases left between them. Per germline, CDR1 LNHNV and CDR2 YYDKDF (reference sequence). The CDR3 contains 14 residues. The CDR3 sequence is CATKDGSGANVLTF. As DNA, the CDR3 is TGTGCCACCAAGGACGGCTCGGGGGCCAACGTCCTGACTTTC.

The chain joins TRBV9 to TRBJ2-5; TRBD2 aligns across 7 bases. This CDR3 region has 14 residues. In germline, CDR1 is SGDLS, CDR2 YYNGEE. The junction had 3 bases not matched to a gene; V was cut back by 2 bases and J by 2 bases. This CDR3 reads CASSVGTKQETQYF. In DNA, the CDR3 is TGTGCCAGCAGCGTCGGGACTAAACAAGAGACCCAGTACTTC.

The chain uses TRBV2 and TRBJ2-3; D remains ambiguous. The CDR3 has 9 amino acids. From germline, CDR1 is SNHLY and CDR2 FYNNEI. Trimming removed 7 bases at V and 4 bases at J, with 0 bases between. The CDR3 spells CASTDTQYF. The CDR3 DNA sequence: TGTGCCAGCACAGATACGCAGTATTTT.